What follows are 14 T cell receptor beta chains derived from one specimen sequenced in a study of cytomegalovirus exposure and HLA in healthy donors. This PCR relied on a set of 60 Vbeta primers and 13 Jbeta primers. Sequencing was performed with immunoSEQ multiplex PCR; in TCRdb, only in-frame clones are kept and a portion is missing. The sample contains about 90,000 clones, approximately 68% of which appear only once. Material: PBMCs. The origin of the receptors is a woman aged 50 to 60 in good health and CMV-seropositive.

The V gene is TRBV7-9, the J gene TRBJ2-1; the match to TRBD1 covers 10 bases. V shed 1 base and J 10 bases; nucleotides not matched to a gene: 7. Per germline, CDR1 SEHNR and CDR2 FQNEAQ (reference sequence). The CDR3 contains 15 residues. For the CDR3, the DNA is TGTGCCAGCAGCTTAGGTGCGGGACAGGGGTTAGAGCAGTTCTTC. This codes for CASSLGAGQGLEQFF.

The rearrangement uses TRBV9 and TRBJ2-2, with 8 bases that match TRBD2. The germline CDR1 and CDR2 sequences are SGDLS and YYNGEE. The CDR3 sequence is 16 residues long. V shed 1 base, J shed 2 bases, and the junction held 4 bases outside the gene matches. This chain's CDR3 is CASSVTTSANTGELFF. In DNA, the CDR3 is TGTGCCAGCAGCGTAACGACTAGCGCCAACACCGGGGAGCTGTTTTTT.

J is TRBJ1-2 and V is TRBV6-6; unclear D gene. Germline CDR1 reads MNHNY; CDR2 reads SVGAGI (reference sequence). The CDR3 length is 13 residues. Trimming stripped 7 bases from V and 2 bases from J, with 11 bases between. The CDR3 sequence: CASTLEENYGYTF. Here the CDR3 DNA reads TGTGCCAGCACCCTCGAGGAGAACTATGGCTACACCTTC.

CDR3 sequence: CASSPLPSGNTIYF. CDR3 nucleotide sequence: TGTGCCAGCAGTCCTCTACCTTCTGGAAACACCATATATTTT. V gene TRBV28 combines with J gene TRBJ1-3; D is unresolved. This CDR3 is 14 amino acids long. Germline-derived CDR1 and CDR2 are MDHEN and SYDVKM. V lost 5 bases and J 1 base, leaving 9 bases between the germline ends.

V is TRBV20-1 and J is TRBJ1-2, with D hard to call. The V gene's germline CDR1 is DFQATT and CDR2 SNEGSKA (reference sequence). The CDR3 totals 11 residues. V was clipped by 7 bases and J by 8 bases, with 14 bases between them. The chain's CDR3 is CSGGDLSGYTF. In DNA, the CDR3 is TGCAGTGGGGGAGATTTGTCGGGCTACACCTTC.

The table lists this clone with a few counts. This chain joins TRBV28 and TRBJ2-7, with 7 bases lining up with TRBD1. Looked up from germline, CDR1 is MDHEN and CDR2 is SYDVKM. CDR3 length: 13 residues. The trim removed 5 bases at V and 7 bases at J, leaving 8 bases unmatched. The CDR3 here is CASSTGDYREQYF. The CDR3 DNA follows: TGTGCCAGCAGTACAGGGGATTACAGGGAGCAGTACTTC.

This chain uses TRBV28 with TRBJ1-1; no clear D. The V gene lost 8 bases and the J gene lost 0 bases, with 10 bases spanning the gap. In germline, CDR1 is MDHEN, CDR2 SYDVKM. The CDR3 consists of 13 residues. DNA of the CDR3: TGTGCCAGCGGCCAAGTAATGAACACTGAAGCTTTCTTT. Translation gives CASGQVMNTEAFF.

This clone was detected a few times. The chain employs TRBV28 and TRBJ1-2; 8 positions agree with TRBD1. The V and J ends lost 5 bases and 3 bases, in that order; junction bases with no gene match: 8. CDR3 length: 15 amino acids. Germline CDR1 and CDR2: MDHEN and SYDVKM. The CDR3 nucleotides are TGTGCCAGCAGTACCTCCGGGACAGGCTACTATGGCTACACCTTC. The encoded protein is CASSTSGTGYYGYTF.

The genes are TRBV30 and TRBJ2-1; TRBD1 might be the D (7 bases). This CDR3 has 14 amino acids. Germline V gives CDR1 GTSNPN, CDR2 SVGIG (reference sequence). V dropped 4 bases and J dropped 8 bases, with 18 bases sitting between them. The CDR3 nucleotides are TGTGCCTGGACCCCGCGACTCAGGGGGGATGAGCAGTTCTTC. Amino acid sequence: CAWTPRLRGDEQFF.

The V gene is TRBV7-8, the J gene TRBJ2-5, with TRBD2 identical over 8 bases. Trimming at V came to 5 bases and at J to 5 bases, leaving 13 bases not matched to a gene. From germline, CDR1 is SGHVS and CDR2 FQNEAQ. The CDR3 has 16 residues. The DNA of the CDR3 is TGTGCCAGCAGCCCGAGGAGCGGGGGCCAGGGGGAGACCCAGTACTTC. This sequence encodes CASSPRSGGQGETQYF.

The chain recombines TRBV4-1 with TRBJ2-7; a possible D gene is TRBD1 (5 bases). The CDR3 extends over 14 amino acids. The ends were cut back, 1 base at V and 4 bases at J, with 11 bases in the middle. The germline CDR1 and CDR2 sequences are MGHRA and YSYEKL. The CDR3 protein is CASSQVEDTYEQYF. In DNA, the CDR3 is TGCGCCAGCAGCCAAGTAGAGGACACTTACGAGCAGTACTTC.

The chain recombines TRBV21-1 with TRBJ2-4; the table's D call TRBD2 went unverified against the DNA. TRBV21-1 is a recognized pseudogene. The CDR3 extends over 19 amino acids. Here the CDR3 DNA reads TGTGCCAGCAGCAGTGGAATTAGCGGGGTTCCTCTAGCCAAAAACATTCAGTACTTC. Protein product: CASSSGISGVPLAKNIQYF.

CDR3 sequence: CASTIAGNSLYGYTF. The CDR3 DNA reads as TGTGCCAGCACCATCGCCGGGAACAGCCTCTATGGCTACACCTTC. The chain links TRBV28 to TRBJ1-2; the D is unclear. V was shortened by 7 bases and J by 4 bases, with 19 bases between the two germline ends. The CDR3 contains 15 residues. Per the germline V gene, CDR1 is MDHEN and CDR2 is SYDVKM.

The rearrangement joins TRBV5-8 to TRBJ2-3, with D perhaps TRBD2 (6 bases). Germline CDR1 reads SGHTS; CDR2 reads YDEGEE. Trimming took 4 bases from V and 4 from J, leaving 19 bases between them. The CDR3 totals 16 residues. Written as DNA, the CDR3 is TGTGCCAGCAGCCCATTCGTAACGGGGGATGCAGATACGCAGTATTTT. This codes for CASSPFVTGDADTQYF.